This T cell receptor beta chain was sequenced for a study of blood T cells in healthy people across ages. Study overall: Template switching retrieved approximately one barcoded beta molecule for each two T cells. Findings and caveats of the study: Investigators viewed diversity estimates from one million T cells as underestimates, the study reported.

It was with a sample-barcoded 5' primer and a J-beta primer mix that a second PCR of roughly 7 to 12 cycles was run. From each sample, at least 3 million paired-end reads containing CDR3 were obtained. One entry per CDR3 protein results from TCRdb running MiXCR on the 5' RACE reads. This table has nearly 800,000 distinct CDR3 sequences, about 61% appearing once. This clonotype has a handful of counts. The antigen remains unidentified. Ten milliliters of peripheral blood were drawn from each donor into EDTA-treated tubes. The length of the CDR3 is 13 residues. CDR1 MDHEN and CDR2 SYDVKM come from the germline V gene. Trimming removed 3 bases at V and 3 bases at J, with 9 bases between.

Sequencing was performed on blood. This sequence joins TRBV28 and TRBJ2-7; maybe TRBD1 (6 bases). The sequence was obtained from a man aged 35 to 55 in good health. The CDR3 DNA reads as TGTGCCAGCAGTTTGCACAGGGTCTACGAGCAGTACTTC. Its translation is CASSLHRVYEQYF. Full variable domain (missing parts from reference TRBV28 and TRBJ2-7): DVKVTQSSRYLVKRTGEKVFLECVQDMDHENMFWYRQDPGLGLRLIYFSYDVKMKEKGDIPEGYSVSREKKERFSLILESASTNQTSMYLCASSLHRVYEQYFGPGTRLTVT.